The count of the clone carrying this T cell receptor (beta chain) is one. What it recognizes is unknown. Measured with immunoSEQ multiplex PCR; TCRdb has only the in-frame clones, and not every one. This table holds more than 25,000 clones, around 87% found once. This record belongs to a study of a mutant IDH1 vaccine in newly diagnosed glioma. About the research overall: With temozolomide cycles, or 4-6 weeks after radiotherapy alone, vaccination was started. Patients had received radiotherapy, temozolomide, or both previously, most receiving both. Males made up 62.5% and females roughly 40% of treated patients, whose mean age was around 40 years. Broader study findings: No link was apparently found between pseudoprogression and changes in top peripheral T cell clonotypes.

Time point in this sample: week 5, during vaccination. Mutant IDH1 20-mer peptide, at 300 ug, made up each vaccine dose, with topical imiquimod. The material sequenced was peripheral blood mononuclear cells (PBMCs), taken from a glioma patient whose treatment included an IDH1 peptide vaccine. This TCR derives from a woman aged 35 to 49 with glioma. Some clones in this sample may be carry-over from other donors' samples.

The CDR3 loop reads CASSSVTGTYGYTF. In DNA form, the CDR3 reads TGTGCCAGCAGCTCAGTGACCGGGACCTATGGCTACACCTTC. The chain combines TRBV9 with TRBJ1-2, with D tentatively TRBD1 (5 bases). The germline CDR1 and CDR2 sequences are SGDLS and YYNGEE. V was trimmed by 4 bases and J by 4 bases, leaving 14 bases between them. The CDR3 extends over 14 amino acids.